This T cell receptor (beta chain) stems from a study of cytomegalovirus exposure and HLA in healthy donors. The PCR ran on 60 Vbeta and 13 Jbeta primers. TCRdb's copy holds only in-frame clones and misses some; the assay was immunoSEQ multiplex PCR. The data hold fewer than 200,000 clones, with roughly nine tenths observed a single time. Study-level findings and limits: A later analysis reportedly identified an Asian-associated ancestry cluster as carrying fewer N-insertions than the roughly 670-donor mean. A missense variant in DCLRE1C was later tied to TCR beta V- and J-gene trimming.

This CDR3 comprises 16 residues. Trimming cost V 1 base and J 6 bases, with 15 bases left between them. Germline V gives CDR1 MNHEY, CDR2 SMNVEV (reference sequence). Remarks on this clone: Antigen unknown.

The study sampled nominally healthy donors, though unrecorded immune exposures were likely. V usage is TRBV27 and J usage is TRBJ2-2; no clear D. The TCR originated in a woman aged 25 to 39 in good health and CMV-seronegative. The sample was PBMCs. The chain's CDR3 is CASSLLPHGFAGELFF. CDR3 nucleotides: TGTGCCAGCAGTTTATTACCCCACGGTTTCGCCGGGGAGCTGTTTTTT.